The rows below give T cell receptor beta chains drawn from one sample of a study of molecular identifiers for immune sequencing clone quantification. In TCRdb, the PCR reads were re-called with MiXCR into one record per CDR3 protein. The sample contains around 300,000 distinct CDR3 sequences, 24% of which appear only once. The sample was naive CD8+ T cells from blood, with Jurkat cell RNA spiked in. Source of these receptors: a human donor in good health. Some libraries in this study had Jurkat cell RNA spiked in. Each CDR3 is given without its conserved first and last residue.

CDR3aa: ASSSRIGELF; v_gene: TRBV28; j_gene: TRBJ2-2
CDR3aa: ASSYLTFGDEQY; v_gene: TRBV6-5; j_gene: TRBJ2-7
CDR3aa: ASRPPGTYEQY; v_gene: TRBV12-3/TRBV12-4; j_gene: TRBJ2-7
CDR3aa: ASSVGAGTYNEQF; v_gene: TRBV9; j_gene: TRBJ2-1
CDR3aa: ASSMTSGPTDEQF; v_gene: TRBV7-6; j_gene: TRBJ2-1
CDR3aa: ASSSGGFYEQY; v_gene: TRBV9; j_gene: TRBJ2-7
CDR3aa: ASSLTVNYGYT; v_gene: TRBV12-3/TRBV12-4; j_gene: TRBJ1-2
CDR3aa: ASSERTSGGRTDTQY; v_gene: TRBV6-1; j_gene: TRBJ2-3
CDR3aa: ASSLGGALIGEKLF; v_gene: TRBV11-2; j_gene: TRBJ1-4
CDR3aa: ASSSQGLYGYT; v_gene: TRBV5-5; j_gene: TRBJ1-2
CDR3aa: SVVTGTPEGDTQY; v_gene: TRBV29-1; j_gene: TRBJ2-3
CDR3aa: AWQGASYEQY; v_gene: TRBV30; j_gene: TRBJ2-7
CDR3aa: SVESRVVYNEQF; v_gene: TRBV29-1; j_gene: TRBJ2-1
CDR3aa: ASSPISTDTQY; v_gene: TRBV7-2; j_gene: TRBJ2-3
CDR3aa: ASSWTGDTEAF; v_gene: TRBV5-6; j_gene: TRBJ1-1
CDR3aa: ASSLTGSRLAGRPWEQY; v_gene: TRBV28; j_gene: TRBJ2-7
CDR3aa: ASSQVAGGPEQSSYNEQF; v_gene: TRBV4-3; j_gene: TRBJ2-1
CDR3aa: SVSTGGNEQY; v_gene: TRBV29-1; j_gene: TRBJ2-7
CDR3aa: ASSHAWGGENEKLF; v_gene: TRBV3-1; j_gene: TRBJ1-4
CDR3aa: ASSLTGTGTYEQY; v_gene: TRBV27; j_gene: TRBJ2-7
CDR3aa: ASSFLAGSWNEQF; v_gene: TRBV7-2; j_gene: TRBJ2-1
CDR3aa: ASSYSTSLQETQY; v_gene: TRBV6-2/TRBV6-3; j_gene: TRBJ2-5
CDR3aa: ASSLPRDMRTDTQY; v_gene: TRBV6-2/TRBV6-3; j_gene: TRBJ2-3
CDR3aa: ASSGQFRTTSGGASDTQY; v_gene: TRBV5-3; j_gene: TRBJ2-3
CDR3aa: ASAAGTSGYEQY; v_gene: TRBV7-9; j_gene: TRBJ2-7
CDR3aa: ASSQDFLGVYEQF; v_gene: TRBV4-3; j_gene: TRBJ2-1
CDR3aa: ASSWGAAEQS; v_gene: TRBV25-1; j_gene: TRBJ2-7